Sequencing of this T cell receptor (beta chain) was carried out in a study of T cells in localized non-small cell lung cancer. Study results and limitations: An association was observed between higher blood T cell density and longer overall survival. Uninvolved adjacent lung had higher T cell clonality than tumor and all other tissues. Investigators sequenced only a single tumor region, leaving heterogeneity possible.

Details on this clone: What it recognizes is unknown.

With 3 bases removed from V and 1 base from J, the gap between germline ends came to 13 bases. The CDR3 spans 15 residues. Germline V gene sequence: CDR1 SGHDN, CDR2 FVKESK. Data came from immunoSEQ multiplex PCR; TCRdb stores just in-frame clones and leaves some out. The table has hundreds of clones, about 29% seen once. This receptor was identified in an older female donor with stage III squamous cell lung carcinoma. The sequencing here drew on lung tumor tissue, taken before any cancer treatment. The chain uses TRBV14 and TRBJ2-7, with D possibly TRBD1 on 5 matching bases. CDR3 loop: CASSQTRETSYEQYF. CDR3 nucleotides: TGTGCCAGCAGCCAGACCAGGGAAACGTCCTACGAGCAGTACTTC.